This TCR beta chain appears in the sequencing data of a study of cytomegalovirus exposure and HLA in healthy donors. A multiplex PCR was run with 60 Vbeta primers and 13 Jbeta primers. Assay: immunoSEQ multiplex PCR; the TCRdb copy retains only in-frame clones and omits some. The sample has some 200,000 clones, roughly four fifths seen once; the top ten hold around 1.7%. Trimming cost V 0 bases and J 8 bases, with 11 bases left between them. The length of the CDR3 is 15 residues. Germline loops: CDR1 SGHAT, CDR2 FQNNGV. The TCR comes from a man aged 50-60 years in good health and CMV-seronegative. V is TRBV11-2 and J is TRBJ1-6; D not resolved. The specimen sequenced was PBMCs. In DNA form, the CDR3 reads TGTGCCAGCAGCTTAGATCAACCAGCGGATTCACCCCTCCACTTT. Protein product: CASSLDQPADSPLHF.